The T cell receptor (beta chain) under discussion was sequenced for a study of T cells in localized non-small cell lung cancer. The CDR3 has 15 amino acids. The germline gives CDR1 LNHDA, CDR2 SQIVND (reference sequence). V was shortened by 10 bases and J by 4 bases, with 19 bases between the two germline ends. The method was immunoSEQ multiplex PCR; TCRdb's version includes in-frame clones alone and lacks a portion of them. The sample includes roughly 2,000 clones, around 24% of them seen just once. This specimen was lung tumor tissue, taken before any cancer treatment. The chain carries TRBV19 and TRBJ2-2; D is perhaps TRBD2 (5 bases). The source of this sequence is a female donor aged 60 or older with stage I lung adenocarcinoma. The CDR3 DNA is TGTGCCACCCAGCCCCAAGCGGCGGTCACCGGGGAGCTGTTTTTT. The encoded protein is CATQPQAAVTGELFF.